The 6 T cell receptor beta chains listed next were all sequenced from one sample in a study of blood T cell repertoires in COVID-19 (dated by TCRdb to the early 2020s). The library was built by means of the immunoSEQ multiplex PCR assay. The source is immuneACCESS, and TCRdb retained only in-frame sequences with V and J called. Part of the clones is not carried over; for the studies checked, unresolved V genes explain less than half of this, and the remainder is unexplained. Within this sample are fewer than 300,000 clones, with around 89% of them counted one time only. The top ten hold around 1.3% of the sample. What was sequenced was PBMCs or T cells enriched from blood (not recorded which). These receptors originate from a woman between 40 and 55 years old with acute COVID-19.

J is TRBJ1-2 and V is TRBV5-6, with 7 bases that match TRBD1. The CDR3 consists of 14 residues. V gave up 6 bases and J gave up 2 bases; unmatched junction bases: 7. Germline lookup yields CDR1 SGHDT and CDR2 YYEEEE. The CDR3 bases are TGTGCCAGCACCCCGGGACAGCAGAACTATGGCTACACCTTC. Encoded protein: CASTPGQQNYGYTF.

V usage is TRBV27 and J usage is TRBJ2-1; 8 nucleotides match TRBD1. Germline V gene sequence: CDR1 MNHEY, CDR2 SMNVEV (reference sequence). The CDR3 extends over 16 amino acids. After removal of 0 bases from V and 6 bases from J, the junction contained 7 bases not matched to a gene. The CDR3 region is CASSLSAGGGFNEQFF. DNA of the CDR3: TGTGCCAGCAGTTTATCCGCAGGGGGCGGTTTCAATGAGCAGTTCTTC.

V is TRBV28 and J is TRBJ2-7; 7 positions match TRBD2. This CDR3 is 13 amino acids long. With V trimmed by 5 bases and J by 6 bases, 7 bases remained unmatched. CDR1 is MDHEN and CDR2 is SYDVKM in the germline V gene. CDR3 in amino acids: CASSGRVRSEQYF. In DNA form, the CDR3 reads TGTGCCAGCAGTGGGAGGGTCCGCTCCGAGCAGTACTTC.

The V and J genes are TRBV5-1 and TRBJ2-7; 7 nucleotides align to TRBD1. This CDR3 has 14 amino acids. CDR1 and CDR2 from the germline V gene are SGHRS and YFSETQ. J lost 0 bases, V lost 4 bases, and 4 bases had no gene match. The CDR3 coding sequence is TGCGCCAGCAGCAGGACAGGAAGCTCCTACGAGCAGTACTTC. The encoded protein is CASSRTGSSYEQYF.

The chain employs TRBV3-1 (or the pseudogene TRBV3-2) and TRBJ1-2; tentatively, D is TRBD1 (6 bases). CDR1 is LGHDT, CDR2 YNNKEL, per germline (reference sequence). The V gene lost 1 base and the J gene lost 4 bases, with 16 bases spanning the gap. The CDR3 loop spans 16 amino acids. The CDR3 sequence: CASSQGHREPPYGYTF. The CDR3 DNA follows: TGTGCCAGCAGCCAAGGTCACAGGGAACCGCCCTATGGCTACACCTTC.

The chain uses TRBV10-3 and TRBJ2-2; D call uncertain. The germline V gene has CDR1 ENHRY and CDR2 SYGVKD. This CDR3 spans 16 amino acids. With 5 bases removed from V and 3 bases from J, the gap between germline ends came to 16 bases. This CDR3 is CAISYMGIEDTGELFF. The CDR3 DNA follows: TGTGCCATCAGTTACATGGGTATAGAGGACACCGGGGAGCTGTTTTTT.